The clone carrying this T cell receptor (beta chain) has a handful of counts. Its antigen remains unidentified. These data come from a study of T cells in Graves' hyperthyroidism and ophthalmopathy. Findings of the study overall: Blood also showed most of the thyroid clonotypes that were expanded above 0.001.

The TCR beta CDR3 regions underwent amplification using RNA transcripts as the source. The study used the HTBI primer set for a first-round RT-PCR of the TCR CDR3. TCRdb re-analysed the multiplex PCR reads in MiXCR, keeping a single row per CDR3 protein. Seen here are hundreds of thousands of distinct CDR3 sequences, about 15% observed once, and the top ten hold 4% to 5.5%. The sequence was collected from a woman aged 40 to 49 with Graves' ophthalmopathy. The sample taken for sequencing was blood.

DNA for the CDR3: TGTGCCAGCACAGGGACTAGCGGAGCCAAAAACATTCAGTACTTC. Encoded protein: CASTGTSGAKNIQYF. V and J are TRBV6-1 and TRBJ2-4, with 11 nucleotides matching TRBD2. Germline-derived CDR1 and CDR2 are MNHNS and SASEGT. J lost 0 bases, V lost 7 bases, and 2 bases had no gene match. The CDR3 has 15 residues.